The 28 T cell receptor beta chains below all came from one sample that was sequenced in a study of T-cell reconstitution after alpha-beta-depleted transplantation in children. TCRbeta library construction was performed incorporating unique molecular identifiers. TCRdb fed the PCR reads into MiXCR, producing one record per CDR3 protein. The table has 250,000 to 400,000 distinct CDR3 sequences, around 20% seen once; the top ten hold about 10%. This sample comprised PBMCs, mostly from graft donor cells, obtained 180 days after TCRalphabeta/CD19-depleted stem cell transplant. All receptors derive from a male patient younger than 18 who had a stem cell transplant for acute lymphoblastic leukemia, so the T cells may come from the graft donor.

The chain joins TRBV20-1 to TRBJ2-1; 10 nucleotides align to TRBD2. V shed 0 bases and J 7 bases; nucleotides not matched to a gene: 6. Germline lookup yields CDR1 DFQATT and CDR2 SNEGSKA (reference sequence). The CDR3 has 15 amino acids. CDR3 region: CSARESGRATNEQFF. The CDR3 coding sequence is TGCAGTGCTAGAGAAAGCGGGAGGGCCACAAATGAGCAGTTCTTC.

The chain recombines TRBV6-1 with TRBJ1-5; D unclear. This CDR3 comprises 16 residues. V shed 5 bases and J shed 1 base, with 15 bases lying between them. Germline CDR1 MNHNS, CDR2 SASEGT. CDR3 loop: CASSKLVGGSNQPQHF. The CDR3 DNA follows: TGTGCCAGCAGTAAGTTGGTAGGAGGGAGCAATCAGCCCCAGCATTTT.

V gene TRBV7-9 combines with J gene TRBJ2-2, with unresolved D. Deletions cut 2 bases from V and 2 bases from J, with 6 bases between. The length of the CDR3 is 14 residues. Germline V gives CDR1 SEHNR, CDR2 FQNEAQ (reference sequence). CDR3 amino acids: CASSLRPNTGELFF. The CDR3 nucleotides are TGTGCCAGCAGCTTAAGACCAAACACCGGGGAGCTGTTTTTT. Looking up the rest from reference TRBV7-9 and TRBJ2-2 gives the full variable domain: DTGVSQNPRHKITKRGQNVTFRCDPISEHNRLYWYRQTLGQGPEFLTYFQNEAQLEKSRLLSDRFSAERPKGSFSTLEIQRTEQGDSAMYLCASSLRPNTGELFFGEGSRLTVL.

The genes are TRBV19 and TRBJ2-2, with a tentative D call TRBD1 (5 bases). The germline V gene encodes CDR1 LNHDA and CDR2 SQIVND (reference sequence). Trimming removed 7 bases from V and 4 bases from J, with 19 bases in between. The CDR3 covers 16 residues. CDR3 region: CASIGLRQGPTGELFF. CDR3 nucleotide sequence: TGTGCCAGTATTGGGCTACGGCAGGGCCCCACCGGGGAGCTGTTTTTT.

The chain employs TRBV5-1 and TRBJ2-7; D might be TRBD2 (6 bases). V was pared by 0 bases and J by 4 bases, with 17 bases between. This CDR3 is built from 16 residues. CDR1 SGHRS and CDR2 YFSETQ come from the germline V gene. In DNA form, the CDR3 reads TGCGCCAGCAGCTTGGAAAATGCGGCTCGGGGGTACGAGCAGTACTTC. Translation: CASSLENAARGYEQYF.

J is TRBJ2-3 and V is TRBV6-1; D is unresolved. The CDR3 sequence is 13 residues long. Trimming left V 6 bases short and J 6 bases short, with 13 bases between. CDR1 is MNHNS, CDR2 SASEGT, per germline. The CDR3 region has the DNA TGTGCCAGCAGCCTTTTAGGGCTTGATACGCAGTATTTT. It specifies CASSLLGLDTQYF.

The J gene is TRBJ2-5, the V gene TRBV7-7; 10 positions agree with TRBD2. Per germline, CDR1 SSHAT and CDR2 FNYEAQ (reference sequence). Trimming removed 3 bases from V and 5 bases from J; junction bases left unmatched: 9. The CDR3 runs 16 residues. The CDR3 DNA reads TGTGCCAGCAGCTTCGGGCTAGCGGGAGTCGGGGAGACCCAGTACTTC. This sequence encodes CASSFGLAGVGETQYF.

In this sample, this clonotype turned up a few times. The chain couples TRBV5-1 to TRBJ1-6; D remains ambiguous. The CDR3 is 13 residues long. V was cut by 2 bases and J by 9 bases, with 9 bases left in between. CDR1 and CDR2 from the germline V gene are SGHRS and YFSETQ. The CDR3 sequence is CASSFSGFSPLHF. CDR3 DNA: TGCGCCAGCAGCTTTTCAGGCTTTTCACCCCTCCACTTT.

This clonotype came up a few times. The rearrangement links TRBV11-1 to TRBJ2-3, with TRBD2 matching over 8 bases. V lost 3 bases to trimming and J lost 3 bases; unmatched junction nucleotides: 5. The CDR3 loop spans 15 amino acids. Germline CDR1 SGHAT, CDR2 FQDESV (reference sequence). This chain's CDR3 is CASSFSGSTTDTQYF. CDR3 nucleotides: TGTGCCAGCAGCTTCAGCGGGAGTACGACAGATACGCAGTATTTT.

This clonotype showed up just a few times. The rearrangement uses TRBV9 and TRBJ1-2; D perhaps matches TRBD1 (5 bases). The ends were cut back, 0 bases at V and 8 bases at J, with 14 bases in the middle. There are 14 residues in the CDR3. CDR1 is SGDLS, CDR2 YYNGEE, per germline. CDR3 region: CASSVGRQPYGYTF. CDR3 nucleotide sequence: TGTGCCAGCAGCGTAGGGCGACAGCCCTACGGCTACACCTTC.

The chain uses TRBV12-3 or TRBV12-4 and TRBJ1-6; 7 bases fit TRBD1. The CDR3 spans 14 residues. Trimming removed 5 bases from V and 10 bases from J; junction bases left unmatched: 8. For the CDR3, the DNA is TGTGCCAGCAGTCGAACAGGGGCGGGATCACCCCTCCACTTT. Translated: CASSRTGAGSPLHF.

This clonotype was detected once. The V and J genes are TRBV19 and TRBJ2-7, with D perhaps matching TRBD1 (5 bases). This CDR3 comprises 13 residues. Germline CDR1 reads LNHDA; CDR2 reads SQIVND (reference sequence). Trimming took 3 bases from V and 2 from J, leaving 8 bases between them. Here the CDR3 DNA reads TGTGCCAGTAGTATTACAGGCACCTACGAGCAGTACTTC. This encodes CASSITGTYEQYF.

The chain is built from TRBV7-9 and TRBJ2-7; 7 positions agree with TRBD1. From germline, CDR1 is SEHNR and CDR2 FQNEAQ (reference sequence). Losses at the gene ends were 5 bases for V and 0 bases for J; bases not matched to a gene: 7. This CDR3 is 15 amino acids long. The CDR3 spells CASSAKGARSYEQYF. As DNA, the CDR3 is TGTGCCAGCAGCGCCAAGGGGGCGCGCTCCTACGAGCAGTACTTC.

V is TRBV4-1 and J is TRBJ2-5, with D hard to call. CDR1 and CDR2 (germline): MGHRA, YSYEKL. This CDR3 comprises 15 residues. Trimming took 5 bases from V and 5 from J, leaving 18 bases between them. The CDR3 region is CASSYPGPSEETQYF. For the CDR3, the DNA is TGCGCCAGCAGCTATCCCGGGCCCTCCGAGGAGACCCAGTACTTC.

The chain carries TRBV20-1 and TRBJ1-2; D remains unclear. V was trimmed by 2 bases and J by 6 bases, leaving 25 bases between them. The CDR3 is made up of 17 amino acids. Germline values: CDR1 DFQATT, CDR2 SNEGSKA (reference sequence). CDR3 loop: CSARWVAGTRLEDGYTF. CDR3 nucleotide sequence: TGCAGTGCTAGATGGGTAGCGGGAACGCGACTGGAGGATGGCTACACCTTC.

This clonotype was found a few times. This chain links TRBV20-1 with TRBJ2-3; TRBD2 aligns across 7 bases. V was clipped by 3 bases and J by 0 bases; unmatched bases: 12. The germline CDR1 and CDR2 sequences are DFQATT and SNEGSKA (reference sequence). The length of the CDR3 is 17 residues. The CDR3, as DNA: TGCAGTGCTAGTTCTAGCGGAATTTGGGGAAGCACAGATACGCAGTATTTT. As protein: CSASSSGIWGSTDTQYF.

CDR3 protein: CSVEEPDSMNTEAFF. DNA of the CDR3: TGCAGCGTTGAAGAACCCGACAGTATGAACACTGAAGCTTTCTTT. The chain couples TRBV29-1 to TRBJ1-1, with D perhaps TRBD1 (5 bases). Per germline, CDR1 SQVTM and CDR2 ANQGSEA. Trimming pared 0 bases from V and 0 bases from J, leaving 11 bases between. The CDR3 contains 15 residues.

This clonotype was picked up a small number of times. This rearrangement joins TRBV24-1 to TRBJ2-5, with D possibly TRBD2 on 6 matching bases. V lost 5 bases, J lost 0 bases, and 18 bases lay in between. CDR1 and CDR2 (germline): KGHDR, SFDVKD. The CDR3 runs 17 residues. The chain's CDR3 is CATSGPTTRGYQETQYF. DNA for the CDR3: TGTGCCACCAGTGGTCCGACTACACGGGGGTACCAAGAGACCCAGTACTTC.

This clonotype has a handful of counts. Written as DNA, the CDR3 is TGTGCCAGCAGTTCTGTCAGTATGAACACTGAAGCTTTCTTT. Its translation is CASSSVSMNTEAFF. This chain joins TRBV6-2 or TRBV6-3 and TRBJ1-1; D ambiguous. The CDR3 runs to 14 residues. Between the trimmed V and J ends, which lost 4 bases and 0 bases, there was a span of 9 bases. CDR1 MNHEY and CDR2 SVGEGT come from the germline V gene.

In its sample, this clonotype was seen a few times. This sequence joins TRBV7-9 and TRBJ1-3; TRBD1 is a possible D gene (5 bases). V was cut by 2 bases and J by 2 bases, with 16 bases left in between. In germline, CDR1 is SEHNR, CDR2 FQNEAQ (reference sequence). The CDR3 runs 17 residues. CDR3 sequence: CASSLIGLGPAGNTIYF. Written as DNA, the CDR3 is TGTGCCAGCAGCTTAATCGGGTTGGGGCCGGCTGGAAACACCATATATTTT.

The rearrangement uses TRBV7-9 and TRBJ2-5, with D tentatively TRBD1 (6 bases). Trimming removed 5 bases at V and 3 bases at J, with 13 bases between. This CDR3 region has 14 residues. Germline CDR1 SEHNR, CDR2 FQNEAQ (reference sequence). CDR3 sequence: CASSPTGQKETQYF. As DNA, the CDR3 is TGTGCCAGCAGCCCAACCGGACAGAAAGAGACCCAGTACTTC.

The chain carries TRBV7-9 and TRBJ2-7, with TRBD1 identical over 7 bases. CDR3 length: 14 residues. Germline trimming cut 3 bases from V and 0 bases from J; bases unmatched to any gene: 2. Per germline, CDR1 SEHNR and CDR2 FQNEAQ (reference sequence). The CDR3 DNA sequence: TGTGCCAGCAGCTTGGACAGGAGCTCCTACGAGCAGTACTTC. Protein: CASSLDRSSYEQYF. Complete variable domain (other parts from reference TRBV7-9 and TRBJ2-7): DTGVSQNPRHKITKRGQNVTFRCDPISEHNRLYWYRQTLGQGPEFLTYFQNEAQLEKSRLLSDRFSAERPKGSFSTLEIQRTEQGDSAMYLCASSLDRSSYEQYFGPGTRLTVT.

This chain connects TRBV7-2 to TRBJ1-2; tentative D call: TRBD1 (5 bases). V lost 5 bases and J 4 bases, leaving 14 bases between the germline ends. The length of the CDR3 is 14 residues. Germline V gene sequence: CDR1 SGHTA, CDR2 FQGNSA. The CDR3 bases are TGTGCCAGCAGCCCTCGCGAGGGACTCTATGGCTACACCTTC. Protein: CASSPREGLYGYTF.

This clonotype was seen a handful of times. This chain connects TRBV15 to TRBJ2-3, with TRBD1 as a possible D gene (5 bases). Germline CDR1 reads LNHNV; CDR2 reads YYDKDF (reference sequence). The CDR3 sequence is 15 residues long. Trimming took 5 bases from V and 1 from J, leaving 13 bases between them. This chain's CDR3 is CATSLTARGTDTQYF. The CDR3, as DNA: TGTGCCACCAGCCTCACCGCCAGGGGCACAGATACGCAGTATTTT.

This clonotype was observed at least ten times. V usage is TRBV5-8 and J usage is TRBJ2-7; no clear D. Germline assignment: CDR1 SGHTS and CDR2 YDEGEE. The length of the CDR3 is 14 residues. V shed 4 bases and J shed 0 bases, with 11 bases lying between them. CDR3 loop: CASSRFGRSYEQYF. The CDR3 nucleotides read TGTGCCAGCAGCCGTTTTGGTCGCTCCTACGAGCAGTACTTC.

This clonotype was observed a few times. The chain has TRBV7-9 and TRBJ2-7; unclear D gene. Trimming removed 5 bases from V and 3 bases from J, with 14 bases in between. There are 14 residues in the CDR3. Germline CDR1 is SEHNR and CDR2 is FQNEAQ (reference sequence). CDR3 sequence: CASSPVAELYEQYF. The CDR3 DNA reads TGTGCCAGCAGCCCGGTGGCGGAGCTCTACGAGCAGTACTTC.

The chain joins TRBV27 to TRBJ2-7; 7 nucleotides agree with TRBD2. V lost 5 bases to trimming and J lost 0 bases; unmatched junction nucleotides: 4. Germline V gene lookup returns CDR1 MNHEY and CDR2 SMNVEV (reference sequence). The CDR3 totals 14 residues. The CDR3 sequence is CASSPREVSYEQYF. In DNA, the CDR3 is TGTGCCAGCAGTCCCCGGGAGGTCTCCTACGAGCAGTACTTC.

The rearrangement joins TRBV7-9 to TRBJ1-3; D unresolved. This CDR3 has 16 residues. From germline, CDR1 is SEHNR and CDR2 FQNEAQ (reference sequence). The V and J ends lost 4 bases and 0 bases respectively, with 13 bases between them. CDR3 bases: TGTGCCAGCAGCTCCAGACGGAAGAACTCTGGAAACACCATATATTTT. Its protein is CASSSRRKNSGNTIYF.